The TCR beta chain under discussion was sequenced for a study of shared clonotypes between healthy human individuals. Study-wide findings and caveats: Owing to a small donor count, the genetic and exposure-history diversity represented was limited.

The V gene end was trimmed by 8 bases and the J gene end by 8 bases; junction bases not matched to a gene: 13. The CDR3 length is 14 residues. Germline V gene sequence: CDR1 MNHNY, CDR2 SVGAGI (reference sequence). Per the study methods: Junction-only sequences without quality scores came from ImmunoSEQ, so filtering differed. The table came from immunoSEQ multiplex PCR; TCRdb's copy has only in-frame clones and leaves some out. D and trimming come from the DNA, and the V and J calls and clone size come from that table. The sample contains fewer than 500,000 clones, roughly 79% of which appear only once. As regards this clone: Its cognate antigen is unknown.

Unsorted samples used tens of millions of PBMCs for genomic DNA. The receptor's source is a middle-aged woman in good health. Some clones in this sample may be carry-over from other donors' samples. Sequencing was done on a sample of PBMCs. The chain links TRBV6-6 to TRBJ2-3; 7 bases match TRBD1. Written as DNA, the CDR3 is TGTGCCAGCGGATACGGGACAGATCACCCTACGCAGTATTTT. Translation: CASGYGTDHPTQYF.